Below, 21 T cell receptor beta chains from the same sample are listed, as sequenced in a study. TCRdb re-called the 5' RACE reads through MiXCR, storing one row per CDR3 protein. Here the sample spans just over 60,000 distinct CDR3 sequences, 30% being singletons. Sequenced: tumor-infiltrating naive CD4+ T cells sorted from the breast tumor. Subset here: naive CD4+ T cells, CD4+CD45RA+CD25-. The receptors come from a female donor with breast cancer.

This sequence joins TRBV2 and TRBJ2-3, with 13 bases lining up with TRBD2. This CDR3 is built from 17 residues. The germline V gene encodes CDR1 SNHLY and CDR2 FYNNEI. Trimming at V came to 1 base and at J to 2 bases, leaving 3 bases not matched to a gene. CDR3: CASSEETSGRVTDTQYF. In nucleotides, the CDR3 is TGTGCCAGCAGTGAAGAAACTAGCGGGAGGGTCACAGATACGCAGTATTTT.

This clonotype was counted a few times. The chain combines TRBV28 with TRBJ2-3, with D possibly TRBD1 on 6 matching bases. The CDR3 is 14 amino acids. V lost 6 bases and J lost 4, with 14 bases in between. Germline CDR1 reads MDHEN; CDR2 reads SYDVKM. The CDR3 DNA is TGTGCCAGCAGGTACCGGGACACGGCAGATACGCAGTATTTT. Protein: CASRYRDTADTQYF.

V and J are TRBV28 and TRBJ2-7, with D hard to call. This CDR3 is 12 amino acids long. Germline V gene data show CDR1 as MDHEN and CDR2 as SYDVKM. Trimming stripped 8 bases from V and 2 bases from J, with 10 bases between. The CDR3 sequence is CASSFFTYEQYF. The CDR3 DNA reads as TGTGCCAGCTCGTTTTTCACCTACGAGCAGTACTTC.

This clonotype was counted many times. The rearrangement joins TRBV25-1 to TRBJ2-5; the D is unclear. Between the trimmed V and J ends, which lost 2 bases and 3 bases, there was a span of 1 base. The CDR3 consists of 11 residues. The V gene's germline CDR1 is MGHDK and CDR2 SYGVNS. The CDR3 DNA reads TGTGCCAGCAGTGAAGAAGAGACCCAGTACTTC. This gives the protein CASSEEETQYF.

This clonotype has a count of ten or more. CDR3 DNA sequence: TGCAGTGCTAGATCCTCAGGGGGGAACACTGAAGCTTTCTTT. Protein: CSARSSGGNTEAFF. V is TRBV20-1 and J is TRBJ1-1; the match to TRBD1 covers 7 bases. Unmatched junction bases numbered 4, after V lost 2 bases and J lost 1 base. The CDR3 runs to 14 residues. Germline values: CDR1 DFQATT, CDR2 SNEGSKA (reference sequence).

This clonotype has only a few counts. The CDR3 region has the DNA TGCAGTGCTAGACGACCGCTTACTAGCGGGGGGTTCCAAGAGACCCAGTACTTC. This sequence encodes CSARRPLTSGGFQETQYF. The V and J genes are TRBV20-1 and TRBJ2-5, with 12 bases lining up with TRBD2. Germline values: CDR1 DFQATT, CDR2 SNEGSKA (reference sequence). CDR3 size: 18 residues. The J segment lost 1 base and the V segment lost 2 bases, leaving 11 bases of the junction unmatched.

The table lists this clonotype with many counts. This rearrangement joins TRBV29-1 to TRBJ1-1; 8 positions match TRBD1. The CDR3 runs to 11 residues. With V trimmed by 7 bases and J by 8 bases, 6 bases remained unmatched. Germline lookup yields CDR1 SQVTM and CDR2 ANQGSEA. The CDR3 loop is CSAGTGKEAFF. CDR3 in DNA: TGCAGCGCTGGGACAGGAAAGGAAGCTTTCTTT. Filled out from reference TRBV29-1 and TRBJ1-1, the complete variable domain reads SAVISQKPSRDICQRGTSLTIQCQVDSQVTMMFWYRQQPGQSLTLIATANQGSEATYESGFVIDKFPISRPNLTFSTLTVSNMSPEDSSIYLCSAGTGKEAFFGQGTRLTVV.

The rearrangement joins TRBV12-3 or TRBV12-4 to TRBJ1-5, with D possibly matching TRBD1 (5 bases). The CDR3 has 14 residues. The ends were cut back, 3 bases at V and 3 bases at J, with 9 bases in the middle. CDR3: CASSFTGPNQPQHF. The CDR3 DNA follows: TGTGCCAGCAGTTTTACAGGACCCAATCAGCCCCAGCATTTT.

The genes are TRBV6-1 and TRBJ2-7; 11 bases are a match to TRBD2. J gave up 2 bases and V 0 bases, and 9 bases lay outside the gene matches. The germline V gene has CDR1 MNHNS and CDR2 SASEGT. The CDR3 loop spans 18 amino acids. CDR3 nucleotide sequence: TGTGCCAGCAGTGAAGCCTACGGCCTAGCGGGGGGTGCCTACGAGCAGTACTTC. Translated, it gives CASSEAYGLAGGAYEQYF.

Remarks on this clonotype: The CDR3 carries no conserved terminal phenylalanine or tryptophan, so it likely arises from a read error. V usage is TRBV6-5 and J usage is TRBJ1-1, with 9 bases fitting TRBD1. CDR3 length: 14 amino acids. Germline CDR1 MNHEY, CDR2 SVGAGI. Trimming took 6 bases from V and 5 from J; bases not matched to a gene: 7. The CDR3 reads CASSPGQGMTEAFS. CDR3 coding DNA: TGTGCCAGCAGCCCGGGACAGGGAATGACTGAAGCTTTCTCT.

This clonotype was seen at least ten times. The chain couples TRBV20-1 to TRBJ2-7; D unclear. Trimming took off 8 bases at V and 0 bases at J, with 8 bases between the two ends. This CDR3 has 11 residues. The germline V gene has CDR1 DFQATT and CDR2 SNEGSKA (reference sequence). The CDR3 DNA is TGCAGTCCACGGAGCTCCTACGAGCAGTACTTC. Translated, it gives CSPRSSYEQYF.

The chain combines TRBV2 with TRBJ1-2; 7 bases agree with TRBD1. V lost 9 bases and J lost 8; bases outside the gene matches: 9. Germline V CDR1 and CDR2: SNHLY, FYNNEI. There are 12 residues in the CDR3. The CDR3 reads CASAGGQWGYTF. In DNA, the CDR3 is TGTGCCAGTGCTGGGGGACAGTGGGGCTACACCTTC.

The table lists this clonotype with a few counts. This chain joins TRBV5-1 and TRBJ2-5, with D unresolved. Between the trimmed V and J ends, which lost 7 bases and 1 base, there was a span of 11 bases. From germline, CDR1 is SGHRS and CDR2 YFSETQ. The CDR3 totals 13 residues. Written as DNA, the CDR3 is TGCGCCAGCCGATTGAAGGGCCAAGAGACCCAGTACTTC. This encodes CASRLKGQETQYF.

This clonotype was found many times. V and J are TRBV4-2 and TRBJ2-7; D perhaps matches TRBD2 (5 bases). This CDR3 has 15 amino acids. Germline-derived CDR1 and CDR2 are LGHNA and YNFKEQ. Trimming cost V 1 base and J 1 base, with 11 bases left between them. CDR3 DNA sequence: TGTGCCAGCAGCCAAGCCAGGACTCGATCCTACGAGCAGTACTTC. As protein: CASSQARTRSYEQYF.

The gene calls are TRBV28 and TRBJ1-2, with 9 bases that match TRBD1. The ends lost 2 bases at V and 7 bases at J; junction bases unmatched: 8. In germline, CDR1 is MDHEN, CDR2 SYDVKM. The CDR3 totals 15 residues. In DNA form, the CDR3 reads TGTGCCAGCAGTTTAGGGGGACAGGGAATCTCTGGCTACACCTTC. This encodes CASSLGGQGISGYTF.

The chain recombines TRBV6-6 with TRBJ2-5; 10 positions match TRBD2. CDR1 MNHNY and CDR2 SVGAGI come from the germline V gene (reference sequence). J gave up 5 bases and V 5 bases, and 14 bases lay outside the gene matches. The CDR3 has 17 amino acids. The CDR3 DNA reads TGTGCCAGCAGTCAACCGGATTTAGCGGGAGGAGGGGAGACCCAGTACTTC. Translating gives CASSQPDLAGGGETQYF.

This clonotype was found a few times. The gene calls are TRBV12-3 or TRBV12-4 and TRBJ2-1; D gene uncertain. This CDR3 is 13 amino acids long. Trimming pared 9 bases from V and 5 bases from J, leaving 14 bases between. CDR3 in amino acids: CASSWGTHNEQFF. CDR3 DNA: TGTGCCAGTTCGTGGGGAACCCACAATGAGCAGTTCTTC.

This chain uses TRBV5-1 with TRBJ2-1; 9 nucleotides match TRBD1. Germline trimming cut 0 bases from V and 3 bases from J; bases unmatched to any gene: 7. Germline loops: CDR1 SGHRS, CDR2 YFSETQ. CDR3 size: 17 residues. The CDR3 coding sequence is TGCGCCAGCAGCTTGGCCGGGACAGGGAATATCTACAATGAGCAGTTCTTC. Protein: CASSLAGTGNIYNEQFF. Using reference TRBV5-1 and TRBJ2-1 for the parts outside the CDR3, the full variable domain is KAGVTQTPRYLIKTRGQQVTLSCSPISGHRSVSWYQQTPGQGLQFLFEYFSETQRNKGNFPGRFSGRQFSNSRSEMNVSTLELGDSALYLCASSLAGTGNIYNEQFFGPGTRLTVL.

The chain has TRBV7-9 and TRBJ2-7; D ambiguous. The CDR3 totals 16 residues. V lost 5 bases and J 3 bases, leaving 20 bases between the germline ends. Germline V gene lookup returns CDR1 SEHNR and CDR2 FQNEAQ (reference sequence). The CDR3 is CASSVVKSGRHYEQYF. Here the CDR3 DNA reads TGTGCCAGCAGCGTGGTAAAGTCGGGCAGACACTACGAGCAGTACTTC.

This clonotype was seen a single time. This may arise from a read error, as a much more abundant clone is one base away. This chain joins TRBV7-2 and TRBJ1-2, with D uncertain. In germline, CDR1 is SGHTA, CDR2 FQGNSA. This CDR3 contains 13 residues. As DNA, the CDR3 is TGTGCCAGCAGTTTAGGGAACGACTATGGCTACACCTTC. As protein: CASSLGNDYGYTF.

The CDR3 bases are TGCGCCAGCAGCGACCGGGACAGGGGGCTTGCCACTGAAGCTTTCTTT. Residues: CASSDRDRGLATEAFF. The V and J genes are TRBV5-1 and TRBJ1-1, with 12 bases fitting TRBD1. Germline trimming cut 4 bases from V and 4 bases from J; bases unmatched to any gene: 8. CDR1 and CDR2 from the germline V gene are SGHRS and YFSETQ. CDR3 length: 16 residues.